The 18 T cell receptor beta chains presented below share a single source sample, sequenced in a study of blood T cell repertoires in COVID-19. Repertoires were generated with immunoSEQ multiplex PCR, while TCRdb's copy carries only in-frame clones and drops some. The data show nearly 400,000 clones, roughly 91% seen once. The sample taken for sequencing was PBMCs or T cells enriched from blood (not recorded which). The receptors were gathered from a young woman who had recovered from COVID-19.

The rearrangement joins TRBV27 to TRBJ1-4, with TRBD1 identical over 8 bases. CDR1 MNHEY and CDR2 SMNVEV come from the germline V gene (reference sequence). V was clipped by 3 bases and J by 0 bases; unmatched bases: 12. This CDR3 is built from 19 residues. CDR3 DNA sequence: TGTGCCAGCAGTTTGACAGGGGCCGGGTACAAAGCAACTAATGAAAAACTGTTTTTT. It is translated as CASSLTGAGYKATNEKLFF. Filled out from reference TRBV27 and TRBJ1-4, the complete variable domain reads EAQVTQNPRYLITVTGKKLTVTCSQNMNHEYMSWYRQDPGLGLRQIYYSMNVEVTDKGDVPEGYKVSRKEKRNFPLILESPSPNQTSLYFCASSLTGAGYKATNEKLFFGSGTQLSVL.

The genes are TRBV7-3 and TRBJ2-3; possibly TRBD2 for D (7 bases). Germline loops: CDR1 SGHTA, CDR2 FQGTGA. The V gene lost 2 bases and the J gene lost 1 base, with 13 bases spanning the gap. This CDR3 is built from 16 residues. The CDR3 protein is CASSLSGGGGTDTQYF. The CDR3 coding sequence is TGTGCCAGCAGCTTATCGGGGGGCGGTGGCACAGATACGCAGTATTTT.

This chain uses TRBV5-1 with TRBJ2-2; a possible D gene is TRBD2 (5 bases). The length of the CDR3 is 18 residues. The ends were cut back, 1 base at V and 0 bases at J, with 16 bases in the middle. The germline CDR1 and CDR2 sequences are SGHRS and YFSETQ. In nucleotides, the CDR3 is TGCGCCAGCAGCTTGTTCCACCGGGGTACTGCGAACACCGGGGAGCTGTTTTTT. Translating gives CASSLFHRGTANTGELFF. Full variable domain (outside the CDR3, taken from reference TRBV5-1 and TRBJ2-2): KAGVTQTPRYLIKTRGQQVTLSCSPISGHRSVSWYQQTPGQGLQFLFEYFSETQRNKGNFPGRFSGRQFSNSRSEMNVSTLELGDSALYLCASSLFHRGTANTGELFFGEGSRLTVL.

This rearrangement joins TRBV30 to TRBJ2-7, with TRBD1 identical over 10 bases. Per germline, CDR1 GTSNPN and CDR2 SVGIG (reference sequence). Trimming at V came to 1 base and at J to 3 bases, leaving 3 bases not matched to a gene. This CDR3 has 14 amino acids. The CDR3 DNA reads as TGTGCCTGGAGTGGGGACAGGGGAAGCTACGAGCAGTACTTC. As protein: CAWSGDRGSYEQYF. Full variable domain (outside the CDR3, taken from reference TRBV30 and TRBJ2-7): SQTIHQWPATLVQPVGSPLSLECTVEGTSNPNLYWYRQAAGRGLQLLFYSVGIGQISSEVPQNLSASRPQDRQFILSSKKLLLSDSGFYLCAWSGDRGSYEQYFGPGTRLTVT.

The chain recombines TRBV6-5 with TRBJ1-6; no reliable D call. The V end lost 8 bases, the J end lost 7 bases, and 18 bases lay between the germline ends. Germline-derived CDR1 and CDR2 are MNHEY and SVGAGI. This CDR3 region has 15 residues. CDR3: CASLVEGRINSPLHF. In DNA, the CDR3 is TGTGCCAGCCTGGTCGAGGGTCGGATAAATTCACCCCTCCACTTT.

This clone was picked up one time. The CDR3, as DNA: TGTGCCAGCCAGACGAGCGGGGGGGCCTTCAGAGATACGCAGTATTTT. It specifies CASQTSGGAFRDTQYF. V usage is TRBV2 and J usage is TRBJ2-3; TRBD2 matches 10 bases. This CDR3 spans 16 amino acids. Germline V gene sequence: CDR1 SNHLY, CDR2 FYNNEI. V was clipped by 8 bases and J by 5 bases; unmatched bases: 13.

The chain recombines TRBV4-1 with TRBJ1-2, with D tentatively TRBD1 (5 bases). Per the germline V gene, CDR1 is MGHRA and CDR2 is YSYEKL. The CDR3 is 15 amino acids. Deletions cut 8 bases from V and 5 bases from J, with 21 bases between. CDR3 DNA: TGCGCCAGCGGATACCCCCAGGGTTTTGGGTATGGCTACACCTTC. This encodes CASGYPQGFGYGYTF.

The rearrangement uses TRBV18 and TRBJ2-7; tentative D call: TRBD1 (6 bases). Germline CDR1 is KGHSH and CDR2 is LQKENI. Trimming took off 1 base at V and 5 bases at J, with 15 bases between the two ends. This CDR3 is 15 amino acids long. CDR3 coding DNA: TGTGCCAGCTCACCACGAGCCCGGACAGACCACGAGCAGTACTTC. Its translation is CASSPRARTDHEQYF. Variable domain in full (rest from reference TRBV18 and TRBJ2-7): NAGVMQNPRHLVRRRGQEARLRCSPMKGHSHVYWYRQLPEEGLKFMVYLQKENIIDESGMPKERFSAEFPKEGPSILRIQQVVRGDSAAYFCASSPRARTDHEQYFGPGTRLTVT.

This chain connects TRBV5-6 to TRBJ2-7; D is perhaps TRBD2 (6 bases). CDR1 SGHDT and CDR2 YYEEEE come from the germline V gene. CDR3 length: 15 amino acids. V shed 1 base and J shed 2 bases, with 13 bases lying between them. DNA of the CDR3: TGTGCCAGCAGCTTGTCCGGGACTTCTCCCTACGAGCAGTACTTC. It yields the protein CASSLSGTSPYEQYF.

The V call is TRBV7-6, the J call TRBJ1-1; D possibly corresponds to TRBD1 (5 bases). The germline V and J ends were trimmed by 4 bases and 3 bases, with 18 bases remaining between them. The CDR3 covers 16 residues. The germline V gene encodes CDR1 SGHVS and CDR2 FNYEAQ. CDR3 in amino acids: CASSYALGARDTEAFF. The CDR3 region has the DNA TGTGCCAGCAGCTACGCCCTAGGGGCCCGGGACACTGAAGCTTTCTTT.

The V gene is TRBV4-2, the J gene TRBJ1-1, with D unresolved. V was shortened by 6 bases and J by 0 bases, with 8 bases between the two germline ends. CDR1 is LGHNA, CDR2 YNFKEQ, per germline. The CDR3 covers 13 residues. The CDR3 DNA sequence: TGTGCCAGCAGTATAACAGTGAACACTGAAGCTTTCTTT. This codes for CASSITVNTEAFF.

J is TRBJ2-1 and V is TRBV6-2 or TRBV6-3; 9 nucleotides agree with TRBD2. There are 17 residues in the CDR3. Trimming cost V 4 bases and J 9 bases; bases outside gene matches: 16. Germline CDR1 is MNHEY and CDR2 is SVGEGT. In DNA form, the CDR3 reads TGTGCCAGCAGTTGGGGCGGGGGGGCCTCCCTTATTGGTGAGCAGTTCTTC. Protein product: CASSWGGGASLIGEQFF.

Notes on this clone: The sample holds other DNA sequences that translate to the same CDR3. The chain recombines TRBV7-9 with TRBJ1-1, with D perhaps TRBD1 (5 bases). V gave up 4 bases and J gave up 7 bases, with 10 bases separating them. The CDR3 runs 12 residues. CDR1 is SEHNR, CDR2 FQNEAQ, per germline (reference sequence). The CDR3 is CASSSRTLEAFF. The CDR3 DNA reads TGTGCCAGCAGCTCCCGGACACTTGAAGCTTTCTTT.

The chain recombines TRBV7-2 with TRBJ2-3, with D maybe TRBD2 (7 bases). This CDR3 has 13 amino acids. Trimming pared 6 bases from V and 6 bases from J, leaving 13 bases between. Germline V CDR1 and CDR2: SGHTA, FQGNSA. CDR3 amino acids: CASRSRGGDTQYF. CDR3 DNA sequence: TGTGCCAGCAGGTCGAGGGGGGGTGATACGCAGTATTTT.

This sequence joins TRBV2 and TRBJ1-1, with D possibly matching TRBD1 (5 bases). The CDR3 sequence is 13 residues long. Per germline, CDR1 SNHLY and CDR2 FYNNEI. The V end was cut by 8 bases, the J end by 7 bases, with 17 bases between. The CDR3 here is CASEPGGSHEAFF. CDR3 coding DNA: TGTGCCAGCGAGCCGGGGGGAAGTCATGAAGCTTTCTTT.

Here the CDR3 DNA reads TGTGCCAGCAGAACTCCGGGACAGGGGACCTACGAGCAGTACTTC. It is translated as CASRTPGQGTYEQYF. This chain uses TRBV6-5 with TRBJ2-7; 10 positions agree with TRBD1. Looked up from germline, CDR1 is MNHEY and CDR2 is SVGAGI. The CDR3 covers 15 residues. J was trimmed by 2 bases and V by 6 bases; bases with no gene match: 7.

The chain joins TRBV18 to TRBJ2-3, with 10 nucleotides matching TRBD2. V was clipped by 3 bases and J by 2 bases; unmatched bases: 2. Germline V gene sequence: CDR1 KGHSH, CDR2 LQKENI. This CDR3 is built from 15 residues. DNA of the CDR3: TGTGCCAGCTCACCTAGCGGGGGGTCCACAGATACGCAGTATTTT. Protein: CASSPSGGSTDTQYF. The full variable domain, its missing parts supplied by reference TRBV18 and TRBJ2-3, is NAGVMQNPRHLVRRRGQEARLRCSPMKGHSHVYWYRQLPEEGLKFMVYLQKENIIDESGMPKERFSAEFPKEGPSILRIQQVVRGDSAAYFCASSPSGGSTDTQYFGPGTRLTVL.

The genes are TRBV21-1 and TRBJ2-7; no check of the table's D call, TRBD2, against the DNA was made. TRBV21-1 is listed as a pseudogene. The CDR3 is 15 residues long. CDR3 bases: TGTGCCAGCACAACAACTAGCGGAGGACATTACGAGCAGTACTTC. As protein: CASTTTSGGHYEQYF.